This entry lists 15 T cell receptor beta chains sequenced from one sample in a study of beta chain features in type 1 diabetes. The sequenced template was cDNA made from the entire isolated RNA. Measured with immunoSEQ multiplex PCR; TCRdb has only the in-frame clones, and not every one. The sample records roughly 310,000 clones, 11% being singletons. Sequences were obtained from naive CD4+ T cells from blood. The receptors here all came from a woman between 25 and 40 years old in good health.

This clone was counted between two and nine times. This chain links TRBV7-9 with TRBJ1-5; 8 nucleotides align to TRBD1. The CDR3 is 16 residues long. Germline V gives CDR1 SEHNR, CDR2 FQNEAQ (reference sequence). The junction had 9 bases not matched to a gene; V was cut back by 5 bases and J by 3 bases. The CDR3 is CASSKEGQANNQPQHF. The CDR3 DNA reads TGTGCCAGCAGCAAGGAGGGACAGGCGAACAATCAGCCCCAGCATTTT.

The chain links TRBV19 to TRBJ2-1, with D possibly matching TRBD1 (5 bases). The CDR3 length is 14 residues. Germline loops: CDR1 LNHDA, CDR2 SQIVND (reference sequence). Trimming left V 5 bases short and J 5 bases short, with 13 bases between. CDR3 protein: CASSEAGSNNEQFF. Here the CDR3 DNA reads TGTGCCAGTAGTGAGGCAGGGTCGAACAATGAGCAGTTCTTC. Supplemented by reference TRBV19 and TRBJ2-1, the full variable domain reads DGGITQSPKYLFRKEGQNVTLSCEQNLNHDAMYWYRQDPGQGLRLIYYSQIVNDFQKGDIAEGYSVSREKKESFPLTVTSAQKNPTAFYLCASSEAGSNNEQFFGPGTRLTVL.

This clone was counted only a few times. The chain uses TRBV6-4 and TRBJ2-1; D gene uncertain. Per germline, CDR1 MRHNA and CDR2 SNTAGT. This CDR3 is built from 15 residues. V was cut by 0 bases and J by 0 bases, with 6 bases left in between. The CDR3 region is CASSDSRGSYNEQFF. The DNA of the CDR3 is TGTGCCAGCAGTGACTCTAGAGGCTCCTACAATGAGCAGTTCTTC.

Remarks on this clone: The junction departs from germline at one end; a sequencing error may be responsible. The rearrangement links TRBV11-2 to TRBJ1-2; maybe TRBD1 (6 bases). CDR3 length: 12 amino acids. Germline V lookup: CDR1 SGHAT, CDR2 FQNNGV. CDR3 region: CASSSLTAGTPF. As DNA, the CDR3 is TGTGCCAGCAGCTCCCTGACCGCCGGGACACCCTTC. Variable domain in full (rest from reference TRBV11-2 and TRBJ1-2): EAGVAQSPRYKIIEKRQSVAFWCNPISGHATLYWYQQILGQGPKLLIQFQNNGVVDDSQLPKDRFSAERLKGVDSTLKIQPAKLEDSAVYLCASSSLTAGTPFGSGTRLTVV.

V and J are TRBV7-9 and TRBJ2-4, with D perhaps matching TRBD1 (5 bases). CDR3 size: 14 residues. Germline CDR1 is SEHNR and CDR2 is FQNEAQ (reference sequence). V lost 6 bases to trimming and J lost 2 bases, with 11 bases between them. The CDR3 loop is CASSLGATKNIQYF. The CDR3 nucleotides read TGTGCCAGCAGTCTAGGGGCCACCAAAAACATTCAGTACTTC.

DNA for the CDR3: TGTGCCAGCACCGTTACCTGGGGGCTATCTACTAACTATGGCTACACCTTC. Translating it yields CASTVTWGLSTNYGYTF. This chain connects TRBV28 to TRBJ1-2; possible D gene TRBD1, 6 bases. Germline CDR1 and CDR2: MDHEN and SYDVKM. The V and J ends lost 7 bases and 0 bases respectively, with 21 bases between them. This CDR3 contains 17 residues.

DNA for the CDR3: TGTGCCACCAGCAGAGATCTAGGGGTGACCGGGGAGCTGTTTTTT. The encoded protein is CATSRDLGVTGELFF. This chain connects TRBV15 to TRBJ2-2, with D perhaps TRBD1 (5 bases). The V end lost 0 bases, the J end lost 5 bases, and 10 bases lay between the germline ends. There are 15 residues in the CDR3. The germline V gene has CDR1 LNHNV and CDR2 YYDKDF (reference sequence).

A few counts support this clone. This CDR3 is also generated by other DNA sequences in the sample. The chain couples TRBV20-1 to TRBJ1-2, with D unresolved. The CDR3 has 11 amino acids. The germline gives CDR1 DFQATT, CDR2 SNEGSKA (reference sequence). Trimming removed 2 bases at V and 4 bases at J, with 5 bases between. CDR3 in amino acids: CSARTGYGYTF. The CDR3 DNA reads TGCAGTGCTAGAACCGGCTATGGCTACACCTTC.

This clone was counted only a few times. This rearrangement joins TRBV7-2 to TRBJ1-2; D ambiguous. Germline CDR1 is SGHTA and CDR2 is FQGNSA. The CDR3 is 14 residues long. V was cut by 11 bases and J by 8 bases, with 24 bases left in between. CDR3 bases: TGTGCCGGGGAGACGGTCCATCTCGCGGGAGGCTACACCTTC. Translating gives CAGETVHLAGGYTF.

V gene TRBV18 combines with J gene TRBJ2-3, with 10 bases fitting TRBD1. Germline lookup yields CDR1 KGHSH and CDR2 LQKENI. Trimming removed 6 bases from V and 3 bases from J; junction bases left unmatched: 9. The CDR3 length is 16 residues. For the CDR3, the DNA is TGTGCCAGCTCCCAGGGACAGGGGAAAAGGACAGATACGCAGTATTTT. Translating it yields CASSQGQGKRTDTQYF.

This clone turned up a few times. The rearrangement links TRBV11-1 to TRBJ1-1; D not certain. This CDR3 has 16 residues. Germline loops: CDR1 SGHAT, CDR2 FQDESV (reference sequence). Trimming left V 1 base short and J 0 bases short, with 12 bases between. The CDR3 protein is CASSLEGGAMNTEAFF. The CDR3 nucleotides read TGTGCCAGCAGCTTAGAAGGTGGAGCCATGAACACTGAAGCTTTCTTT.

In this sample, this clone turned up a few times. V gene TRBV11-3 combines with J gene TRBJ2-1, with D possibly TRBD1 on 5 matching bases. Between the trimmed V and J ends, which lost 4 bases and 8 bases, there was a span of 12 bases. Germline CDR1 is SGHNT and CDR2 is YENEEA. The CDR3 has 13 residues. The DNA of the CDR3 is TGTGCCAGCAGCTCCCGGGCCAGGGATGAGCAGTTCTTC. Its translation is CASSSRARDEQFF. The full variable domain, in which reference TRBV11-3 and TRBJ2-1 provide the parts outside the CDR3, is EAGVVQSPRYKIIEKKQPVAFWCNPISGHNTLYWYLQNLGQGPELLIRYENEEAVDDSQLPKDRFSAERLKGVDSTLKIQPAELGDSAVYLCASSSRARDEQFFGPGTRLTVL.

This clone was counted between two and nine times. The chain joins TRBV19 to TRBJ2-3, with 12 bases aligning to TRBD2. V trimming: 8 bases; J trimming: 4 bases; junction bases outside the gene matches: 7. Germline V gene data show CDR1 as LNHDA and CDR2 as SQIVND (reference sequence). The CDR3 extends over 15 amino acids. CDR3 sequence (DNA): TGTGCCAGTCAATCCACTAGCGGGAGGCCAGATACGCAGTATTTT. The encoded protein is CASQSTSGRPDTQYF.

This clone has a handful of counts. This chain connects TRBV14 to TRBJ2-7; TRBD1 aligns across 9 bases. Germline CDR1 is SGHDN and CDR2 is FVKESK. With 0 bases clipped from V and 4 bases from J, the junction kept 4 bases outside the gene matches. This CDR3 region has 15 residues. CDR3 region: CASSQEGQGLYEQYF. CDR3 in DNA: TGTGCCAGCAGCCAAGAGGGACAGGGACTGTACGAGCAGTACTTC.

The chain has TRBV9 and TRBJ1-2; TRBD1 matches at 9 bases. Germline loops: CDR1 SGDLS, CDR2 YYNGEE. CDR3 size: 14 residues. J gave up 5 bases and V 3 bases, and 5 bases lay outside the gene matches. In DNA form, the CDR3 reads TGTGCCAGCAGCGCAGACAGGGGGGCGTATGGCTACACCTTC. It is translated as CASSADRGAYGYTF.